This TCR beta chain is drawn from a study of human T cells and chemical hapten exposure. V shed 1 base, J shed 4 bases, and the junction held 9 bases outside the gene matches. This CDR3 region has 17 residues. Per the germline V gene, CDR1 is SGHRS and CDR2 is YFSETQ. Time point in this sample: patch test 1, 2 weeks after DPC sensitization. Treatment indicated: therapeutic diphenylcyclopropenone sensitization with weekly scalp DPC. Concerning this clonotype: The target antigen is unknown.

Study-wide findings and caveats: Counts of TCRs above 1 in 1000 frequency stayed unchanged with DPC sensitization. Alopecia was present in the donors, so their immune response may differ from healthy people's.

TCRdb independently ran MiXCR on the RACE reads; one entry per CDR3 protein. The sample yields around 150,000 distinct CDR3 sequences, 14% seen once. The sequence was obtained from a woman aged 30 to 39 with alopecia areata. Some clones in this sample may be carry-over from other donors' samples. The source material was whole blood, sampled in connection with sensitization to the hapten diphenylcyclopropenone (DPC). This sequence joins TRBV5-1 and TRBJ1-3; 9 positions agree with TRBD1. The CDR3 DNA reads TGCGCCAGCAGCTTGAGACCCGAACAGGGGGCAGGAAACACCATATATTTT. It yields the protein CASSLRPEQGAGNTIYF.